Listed here is a single T cell receptor (beta chain). Its antigen is unknown. Within one base of it there is no much larger clone, and no base qualities were kept. CDR1 and CDR2 are read off the germline V gene as SGDLS and YYNGEE. The CDR3 runs 15 residues from the cysteine to the phenylalanine. The read is trimmed to its CDR3 DNA, 45 bases read in frame from base 1. Trimming at the junction amounts to 4 bases on V and 5 bases on J, and the germline ends lie 16 bases apart. Each collaborating institution followed its own protocols to collect whole blood in K2EDTA tubes. For TCRbeta analysis, collaborators shipped samples as frozen whole blood, isolated PBMCs, or DNA extracted from either of those sample types. TCRbeta CDR3 regions were amplified from genomic DNA by means of the immunoSEQ Assay, a bias-controlled multiplex PCR. On the study's bioinformatics: Within the assay, amplification of reference gene primers was used to estimate how many nucleated cells each sample contained. To quantify the absolute abundance of each unique TCRbeta CDR3 rearrangement, sequence reads were collapsed and filtered. For each sample, productive Simpson clonality was calculated by taking the square root of Simpson's diversity index across productive rearrangements. Sourced from immuneACCESS, this table was stored by TCRdb with only in-frame sequences that have V and J called. A share of the clones is absent; for the studies checked, an unresolved V gene accounts for under half, and the remainder has no known explanation. The D gene and trimming were derived from the DNA, and the V and J assignments and clone size from that table. This sample has under 70,000 clones in its table, and roughly 84% of those were observed once. The ten largest clones add up to approximately 11% of the sample.

This record belongs to a study of blood T cell repertoires in COVID-19 (dated by TCRdb to about 2020). Background for the entire study: Collaborator samples came from the United States, Italy and Spain and covered acute and convalescent phases of COVID-19. Where available, HLA class I and class II types were obtained from metadata supplied by the sample provider rather than from assay-based typing. The material from the prospective study consisted of cDNA or gDNA derived from T cells, B-cell-depleted T cells, or PBMCs. Samples were obtained from the ongoing ImmuneRACE study (first 160 participants) and from over a thousand subjects provided by 6 global collaborators. The repertoires were released in a freely available public database meant as a resource for research on the immune response to SARS-CoV-2. The dataset comprised deeply sampled blood TCRbeta repertoires from subjects exposed to, actively infected with, or recovered from COVID-19. Nearly every sample came with metadata listing a de-identified subject ID, COVID-19 status, age in years and sex. What the research found in general, with its limitations: The quantity of clinical and demographic metadata differed by source and by participant and was supplied without curation.

The specimen was peripheral blood. The rearranged chain carries TRBV9 and TRBJ2-1; a weak D assignment points to TRBD1 (5 bases agree). The origin of this receptor is a woman in her late teens or twenties with acute or convalescent COVID-19. The DNA sequence is given as TGTGCCAGCAGCCCAGGGTCCGGTGGAGACAATGAGCAGTTCTTC. This gives the protein CASSPGSGGDNEQFF.